The present T cell receptor (beta chain) was sequenced within a study of blood T cell repertoires in COVID-19. The CDR3 totals 15 residues. V shed 1 base and J shed 3 bases, with 10 bases lying between them. CDR1 and CDR2 from the germline V gene are SGHDN and FVKESK. Authors' analysis steps: Estimated nucleated cell counts came from reference gene primer amplification. Profiled with immunoSEQ multiplex PCR; TCRdb holds only in-frame clones, not every one. The V and J calls and clone size come from that table; D and trimming were worked out from the DNA. The sample consists of about 190,000 clones, about 86% of them appearing once.

The TCR was taken from a woman aged 18-35 years who had recovered from COVID-19. The sequenced material came from peripheral blood. This sequence joins TRBV14 and TRBJ1-3; unclear D gene. The CDR3 nucleotides read TGTGCCAGCAGCCAAGCGAGGGCGAGTGGAAACACCATATATTTT. It encodes CASSQARASGNTIYF.